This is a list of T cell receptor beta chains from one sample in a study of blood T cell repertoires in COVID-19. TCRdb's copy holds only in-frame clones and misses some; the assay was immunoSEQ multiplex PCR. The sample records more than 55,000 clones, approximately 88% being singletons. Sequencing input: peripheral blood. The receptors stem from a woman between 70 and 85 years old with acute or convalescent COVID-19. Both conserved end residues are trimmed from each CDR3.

ASSQGPGGHNSPLH	TRBV3-1/TRBV3-2	TRBJ1-6
ASSERQGKDTQY	TRBV6-1	TRBJ2-3
ASSERGYDGYT	TRBV2	TRBJ1-2
ASSDLSGQLNNSPLH	TRBV25-1	TRBJ1-6
ASSVSGLSYEQY	TRBV9	TRBJ2-7
ASSNREIEQY	TRBV7-2	TRBJ2-7
SVDPEQGDFDGYT	TRBV29-1	TRBJ1-2
ASSTRDREAEAF	TRBV4-2	TRBJ1-1
ASSQDTGIGNTIY	TRBV4-1	TRBJ1-3
ASSPGRSGGYT	TRBV12-3/TRBV12-4	TRBJ1-2
ASSSGNEKLF	TRBV28	TRBJ1-4